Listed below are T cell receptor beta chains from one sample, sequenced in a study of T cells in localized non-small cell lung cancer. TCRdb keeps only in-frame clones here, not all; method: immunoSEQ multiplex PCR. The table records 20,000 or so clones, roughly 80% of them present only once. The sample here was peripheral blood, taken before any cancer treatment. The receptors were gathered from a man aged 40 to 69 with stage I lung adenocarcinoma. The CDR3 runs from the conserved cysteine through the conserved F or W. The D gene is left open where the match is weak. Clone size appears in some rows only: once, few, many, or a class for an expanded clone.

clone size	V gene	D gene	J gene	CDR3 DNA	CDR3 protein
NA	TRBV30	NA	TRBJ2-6	TGTGCCTGGAGTGTGGTGGTCTCTGGGGCCAACGTCCTGACTTTC	CAWSVVVSGANVLTF
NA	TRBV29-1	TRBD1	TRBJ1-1	TGCAGCGTTGCAAGGCAGGGGGCGAGTACCGGTGAAGCTTTCTTT	CSVARQGASTGEAFF
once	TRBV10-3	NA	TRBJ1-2	TGTGCCATCAGTGAGTCTTCTAACTATGGCTACACCTTC	CAISESSNYGYTF
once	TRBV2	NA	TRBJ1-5	TGTGCCAGCAGCCCTTCCTCCAGGGGCGGTCAGCCCCAGCATTTT	CASSPSSRGGQPQHF
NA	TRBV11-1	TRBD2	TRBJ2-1	TGTGCCAGCAGTCCGGGACTAGCGGACTACAATGAGCAGTTCTTC	CASSPGLADYNEQFF
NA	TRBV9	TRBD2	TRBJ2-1	TGTGCCAGCAGCGTAGGACTAGCGGGCGTTTACAATGAGCAGTTCTTC	CASSVGLAGVYNEQFF
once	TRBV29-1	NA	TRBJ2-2	TGCAGCGCTACCACCGCGACAGGAGGCACCGGGGAGCTGTTTTTT	CSATTATGGTGELFF
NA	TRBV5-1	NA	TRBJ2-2	TGCGCCAGCAGCTTGGAACAGTCCACCGGGGAGCTGTTTTTT	CASSLEQSTGELFF
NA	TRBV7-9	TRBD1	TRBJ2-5	TGTGCCAGCAGCCGGGACAGGTCGGCAGAGACCCAGTACTTC	CASSRDRSAETQYF
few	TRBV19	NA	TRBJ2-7	TGTGCCAGTAGTATCGACTTGGGATCCTACGAGCAGTACTTC	CASSIDLGSYEQYF
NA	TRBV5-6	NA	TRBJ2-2	TGTGCCAGCAGCCCGAACTGGGGGAGCGGGGAGCTGTTTTTT	CASSPNWGSGELFF
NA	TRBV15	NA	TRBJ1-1	TGTGCCACCAGCAGAGATTGGGGGAACACTGAAGCTTTCTTT	CATSRDWGNTEAFF
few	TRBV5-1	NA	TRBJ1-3	TGCGCCAGCAGCCTGGGCGGGACGGACTTCTCTGGAAACACCATATATTTT	CASSLGGTDFSGNTIYF
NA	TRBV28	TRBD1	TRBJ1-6	TGTGCCAGCAGTCCGACAGGGGGGAGCTCCTATAATTCACCCCTCCACTTT	CASSPTGGSSYNSPLHF
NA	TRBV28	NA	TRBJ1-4	TGTGCCAGCAGTATGACAGGCGAGGTCGGAAAACTGTTTTTT	CASSMTGEVGKLFF
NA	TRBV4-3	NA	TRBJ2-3	TGCGCCAGCAGCCAAGGAGGGGGGGACACAGATACGCAGTATTTT	CASSQGGGDTDTQYF
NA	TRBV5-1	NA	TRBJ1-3	TGCGCCAGCAGCTTGGAGGACCCCGGAAACACCATATATTTT	CASSLEDPGNTIYF
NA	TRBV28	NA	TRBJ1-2	TGTGCCACCCAGCTCAAAAGGTCTGGCTACACCTTC	CATQLKRSGYTF
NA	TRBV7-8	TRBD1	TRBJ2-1	TGTGCCAGCAGCTTAGGTGGGACAGGCAATGAGCAGTTCTTC	CASSLGGTGNEQFF
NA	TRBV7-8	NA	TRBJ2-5	TGTGCCAGCAGCCCCGTGGAGACCCAGTACTTC	CASSPVETQYF
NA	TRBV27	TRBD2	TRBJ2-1	TGTGCCAGCAGTTTAATCCTGGGGACTAGCGGGGGCGGGCAGTTCTTC	CASSLILGTSGGGQFF
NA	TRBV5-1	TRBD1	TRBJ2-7	TGCGCCAGCAGCAGGACAGGGGCCTACGAGCAGTACTTC	CASSRTGAYEQYF
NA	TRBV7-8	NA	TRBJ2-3	TGTGCCAGCAGCCGGCTACAGGGCACAGATACGCAGTATTTT	CASSRLQGTDTQYF
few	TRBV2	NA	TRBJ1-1	TGTGCCAGCATGCGGGGCCTGCTCCCTGAAGCTTTCTTT	CASMRGLLPEAFF
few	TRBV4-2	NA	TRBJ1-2	TGTGCCAGCAGCCAACTCCCGGACGGAAGCGGCTACACCTTC	CASSQLPDGSGYTF
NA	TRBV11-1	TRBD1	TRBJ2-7	TGTGCCAGCAGCTTAGCGACAGGGACAGGATCGCAGTACTTC	CASSLATGTGSQYF
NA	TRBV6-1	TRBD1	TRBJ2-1	TGTGCCAGCAGTGCAGCCGGGACAGGGGGGGTCAATGAGCAGTTCTTC	CASSAAGTGGVNEQFF